A selection of T cell receptor beta chains follows, all from one sample in a study of technical replicates of blood from a few donors. Clones were sequenced by immunoSEQ multiplex PCR, and TCRdb holds only the in-frame ones, with some missing. In the table there are around 58,000 clones, approximately 90% of which are singletons. The material sequenced was PBMCs. The receptors were gathered from a human donor in good health. Some clones in this sample may be carry-over from other donors' samples. CDR3s include the opening cysteine and the closing phenylalanine or tryptophan. Fields, in order: D gene, CDR3 length, J gene, clone size, V gene, CDR3 protein, CDR3 DNA. The D gene is left open where the match is weak. Clone sizes are given selectively: once, few, many, or a class where the clone is expanded.

TRBD1	15	TRBJ1-5	.	TRBV7-8	CASSVDRGLGQPQHF	TGTGCCAGCAGCGTTGACAGGGGGCTAGGTCAGCCCCAGCATTTT
.	14	TRBJ2-1	.	TRBV23-1	CASGRDTTYNEQFF	TGCGCCAGCGGCCGGGACACTACCTACAATGAGCAGTTCTTC
.	13	TRBJ2-5	once	TRBV6-5	CASRRLGAETQYF	TGTGCCAGCAGACGACTTGGCGCGGAGACCCAGTACTTC
TRBD1	13	TRBJ1-1	.	TRBV29-1	CSVVGQGKTEAFF	TGCAGCGTCGTCGGACAGGGTAAGACTGAAGCTTTCTTT
.	14	TRBJ1-6	.	TRBV6-1	CASSERLDNSPLHF	TGTGCCAGCAGTGAACGACTGGATAATTCACCCCTCCACTTT
.	15	TRBJ2-2	.	TRBV6-5	CASSLKTGNTGELFF	TGTGCCAGCAGCCTTAAGACAGGAAACACCGGGGAGCTGTTTTTT
.	14	TRBJ1-2	.	TRBV11-2	CASSFGPSLPGYTF	TGTGCCAGCAGCTTTGGGCCCTCCCTCCCTGGCTACACCTTC
.	12	TRBJ1-2	.	TRBV14	CASSRRPFSYTF	TGTGCCAGCAGCCGGCGGCCTTTTAGCTACACCTTC
.	15	TRBJ1-3	.	TRBV5-8	CASSLIGRGGNTIYF	TGTGCCAGCAGCTTGATAGGCAGGGGTGGAAACACCATATATTTT
.	12	TRBJ1-4	.	TRBV2	CASQREGEKLFF	TGTGCCAGCCAGAGGGAGGGTGAAAAACTGTTTTTT
.	10	TRBJ2-1	.	TRBV29-1	CSVLGTEQFF	TGCAGCGTTCTGGGGACAGAGCAGTTCTTC
TRBD2	15	TRBJ2-1	.	TRBV6-4	CASSEAGGRDNEQFF	TGTGCCAGCAGTGAAGCGGGAGGAAGGGACAATGAGCAGTTCTTC
.	14	TRBJ1-1	.	TRBV5-4	CASSIYRVGTEAFF	TGTGCCAGCAGCATTTACAGGGTGGGCACTGAAGCTTTCTTT
.	16	TRBJ2-7	.	TRBV14	CASSQLLGLNTPEQYF	TGTGCCAGCAGCCAACTCCTTGGACTCAACACCCCCGAGCAGTACTTC
.	15	TRBJ2-5	.	TRBV5-1	CASSLSAGLQETQYF	TGCGCCAGCAGCTTGTCCGCGGGGCTCCAAGAGACCCAGTACTTC
.	14	TRBJ2-1	.	TRBV2	CASVLEGLYNEQFF	TGTGCCAGCGTTCTGGAGGGCCTCTACAATGAGCAGTTCTTC
.	15	TRBJ2-7	.	TRBV4-3	CASSLGAEVSYEQYF	TGCGCCAGCAGCCTCGGAGCGGAAGTCTCCTACGAGCAGTACTTC
TRBD1	12	TRBJ2-7	few	TRBV19	CASSGTGYEQYF	TGTGCCAGTAGTGGGACAGGGTACGAGCAGTACTTC
TRBD1	15	TRBJ1-1	few	TRBV9	CASSERQGANTEAFF	TGTGCCAGCAGCGAAAGACAGGGAGCGAACACTGAAGCTTTCTTT
.	15	TRBJ2-5	.	TRBV5-4	CASSLVGGGGGTQYF	TGTGCCAGCAGCTTGGTAGGGGGCGGAGGGGGGACCCAGTACTTC
.	16	TRBJ2-2	.	TRBV11-2	CASSLDLAGAGGELFF	TGTGCCAGCAGCTTAGATCTGGCAGGGGCGGGCGGGGAGCTGTTTTTT
.	17	TRBJ2-7	once	TRBV11-3	CASRAPRKLTSSYEQYF	TGTGCCAGCAGAGCTCCCAGGAAGCTGACGAGCTCCTACGAGCAGTACTTC
TRBD1	14	TRBJ2-7	once	TRBV6-1	CASSEDRGYYEQYF	TGTGCCAGCAGTGAAGACAGGGGGTATTACGAGCAGTACTTC
.	12	TRBJ1-2	.	TRBV2	CASSESGYGYTF	TGTGCCAGCAGTGAGTCAGGGTATGGCTACACCTTC
.	17	TRBJ1-5	.	TRBV7-9	CASSLVSNAGSNQPQHF	TGTGCCAGCAGCTTAGTATCAAATGCAGGAAGCAATCAGCCCCAGCATTTT
TRBD1	15	TRBJ1-6	.	TRBV7-6	CASSPQGAVNSPLHF	TGTGCCAGCAGCCCGCAGGGGGCGGTTAATTCACCCCTCCACTTT
.	16	TRBJ1-4	.	TRBV4-3	CASSQDSRRRGEKLFF	TGCGCCAGCAGCCAAGACTCCAGGCGAAGGGGTGAAAAACTGTTTTTT
.	15	TRBJ2-6	.	TRBV5-1	CASTLQGTGANVLTF	TGCGCCAGCACCTTGCAGGGGACCGGGGCCAACGTCCTGACTTTC
TRBD1	16	TRBJ2-5	.	TRBV4-3	CASSQDPAGGGETQYF	TGCGCCAGCAGCCAAGATCCGGCAGGGGGCGGAGAGACCCAGTACTTC
TRBD2	14	TRBJ2-1	medium-sized	TRBV5-1	CASSFSGAYNEQFF	TGCGCCAGCAGCTTTAGCGGGGCCTACAATGAGCAGTTCTTC
TRBD2	16	TRBJ2-1	.	TRBV19	CASTTKSGGRPSEQFF	TGTGCCAGTACCACAAAATCCGGCGGGAGGCCCAGTGAGCAGTTCTTC
.	15	TRBJ2-4	.	TRBV5-1	CASSLNGYGKNIQYF	TGCGCCAGCAGCTTAAACGGGTACGGGAAAAACATTCAGTACTTC
.	12	TRBJ1-4	.	TRBV30	CAWSGGIEKLFF	TGTGCCTGGAGCGGAGGGATTGAAAAACTGTTTTTT
.	16	TRBJ2-3	.	TRBV7-3	CASSLIDRSSTDTQYF	TGTGCCAGCAGCTTAATCGACAGGAGCAGCACAGATACGCAGTATTTT
.	14	TRBJ1-6	.	TRBV5-4	CASSTRTANSPLHF	TGTGCCAGCAGCACGCGGACAGCAAATTCACCCCTCCACTTT
.	15	TRBJ1-1	.	TRBV4-1	CASSQDVFPNTEAFF	TGCGCCAGCAGCCAAGACGTTTTCCCGAACACTGAAGCTTTCTTT
.	13	TRBJ2-7	once	TRBV6-1	CASSEYNLYEQYF	TGTGCCAGCAGTGAGTACAACCTCTACGAGCAGTACTTC
TRBD1	14	TRBJ2-2	.	TRBV27	CASSRDRVGGELFF	TGTGCCAGCAGTCGGGACAGGGTCGGCGGGGAGCTGTTTTTT
TRBD1	14	TRBJ1-1	.	TRBV4-2	CASSQATGYTEAFF	TGTGCCAGCAGCCAAGCGACAGGGTACACTGAAGCTTTCTTT
TRBD1	15	TRBJ1-5	.	TRBV15	CATSWQGQGSQPQHF	TGTGCCACCAGCTGGCAGGGACAGGGAAGTCAGCCCCAGCATTTT